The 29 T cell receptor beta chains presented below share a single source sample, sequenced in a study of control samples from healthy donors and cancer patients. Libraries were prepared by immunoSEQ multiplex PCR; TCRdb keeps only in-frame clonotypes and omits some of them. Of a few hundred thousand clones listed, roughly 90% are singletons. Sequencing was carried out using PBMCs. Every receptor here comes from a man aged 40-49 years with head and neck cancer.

CDR3 amino acids: CASSVGHRSNTGELFF. The DNA of the CDR3 is TGTGCCAGCAGCGTAGGCCACAGGAGTAACACCGGGGAGCTGTTTTTT. The V gene is TRBV9, the J gene TRBJ2-2; D might be TRBD1 (5 bases). Germline V gene data show CDR1 as SGDLS and CDR2 as YYNGEE. This CDR3 is built from 16 residues. V shed 0 bases and J shed 2 bases, with 11 bases lying between them.

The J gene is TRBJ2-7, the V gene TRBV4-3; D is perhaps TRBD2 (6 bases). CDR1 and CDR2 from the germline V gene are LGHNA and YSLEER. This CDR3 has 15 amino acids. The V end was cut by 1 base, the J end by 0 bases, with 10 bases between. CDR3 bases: TGCGCCAGCAGCCAAGTCGCGGGGAGCTCCTACGAGCAGTACTTC. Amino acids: CASSQVAGSSYEQYF.

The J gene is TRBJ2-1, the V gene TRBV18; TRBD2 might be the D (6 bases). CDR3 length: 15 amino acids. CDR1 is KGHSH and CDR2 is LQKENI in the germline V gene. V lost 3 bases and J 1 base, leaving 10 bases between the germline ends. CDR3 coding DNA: TGTGCCAGCTCACCCGGGGGAAGTTCCTACAATGAGCAGTTCTTC. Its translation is CASSPGGSSYNEQFF.

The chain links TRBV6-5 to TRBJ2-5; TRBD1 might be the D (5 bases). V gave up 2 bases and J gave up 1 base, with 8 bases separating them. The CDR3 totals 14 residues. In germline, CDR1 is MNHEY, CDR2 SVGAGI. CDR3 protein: CASSYRGSQETQYF. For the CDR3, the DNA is TGTGCCAGCAGTTACAGGGGTTCCCAAGAGACCCAGTACTTC.

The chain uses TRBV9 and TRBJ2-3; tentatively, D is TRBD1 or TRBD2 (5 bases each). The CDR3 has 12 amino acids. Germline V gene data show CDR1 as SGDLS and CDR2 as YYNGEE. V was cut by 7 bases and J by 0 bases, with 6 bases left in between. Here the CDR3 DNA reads TGTGCCAGCGGGGGTAGCACAGATACGCAGTATTTT. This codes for CASGGSTDTQYF.

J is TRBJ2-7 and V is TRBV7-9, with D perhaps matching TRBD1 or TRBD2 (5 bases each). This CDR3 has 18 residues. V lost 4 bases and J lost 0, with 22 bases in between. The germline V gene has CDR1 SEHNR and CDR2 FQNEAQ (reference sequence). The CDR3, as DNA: TGTGCCAGCAGCTCTCCGGGACCCAGCCATTTAAGCTCCTACGAGCAGTACTTC. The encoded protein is CASSSPGPSHLSSYEQYF. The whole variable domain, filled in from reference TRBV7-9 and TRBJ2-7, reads DTGVSQNPRHKITKRGQNVTFRCDPISEHNRLYWYRQTLGQGPEFLTYFQNEAQLEKSRLLSDRFSAERPKGSFSTLEIQRTEQGDSAMYLCASSSPGPSHLSSYEQYFGPGTRLTVT.

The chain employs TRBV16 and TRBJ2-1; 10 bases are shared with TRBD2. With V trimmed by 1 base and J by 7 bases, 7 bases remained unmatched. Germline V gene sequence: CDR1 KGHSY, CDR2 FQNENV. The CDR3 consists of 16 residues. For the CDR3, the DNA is TGTGCCAGCAGCCAATTGGCTAGCGGGAGTTTGAATGAGCAGTTCTTC. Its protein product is CASSQLASGSLNEQFF.

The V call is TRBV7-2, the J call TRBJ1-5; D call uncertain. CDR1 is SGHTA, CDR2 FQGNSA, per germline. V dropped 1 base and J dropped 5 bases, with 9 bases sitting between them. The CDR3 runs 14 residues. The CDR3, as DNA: TGTGCCAGCAGCTTAGTTAAGGAACATCAGCCCCAGCATTTT. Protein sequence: CASSLVKEHQPQHF.

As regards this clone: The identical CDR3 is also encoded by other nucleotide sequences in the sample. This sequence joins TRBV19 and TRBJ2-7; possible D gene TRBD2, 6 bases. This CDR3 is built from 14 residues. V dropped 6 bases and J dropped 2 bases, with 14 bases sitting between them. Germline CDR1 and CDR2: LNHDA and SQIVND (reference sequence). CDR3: CASSPGTGTYEQYF. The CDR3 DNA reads TGTGCCAGTAGCCCCGGGACTGGCACCTACGAGCAGTACTTC.

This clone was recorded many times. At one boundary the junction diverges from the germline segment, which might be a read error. CDR3 in amino acids: CASNQDSVSGNTEAFF. In nucleotides, the CDR3 is TGTGCCAGCAACCAAGATTCTGTATCTGGGAACACTGAAGCTTTCTTT. The chain uses TRBV4-2 and TRBJ1-1; D uncertain. Germline CDR1 is LGHNA and CDR2 is YNFKEQ. The CDR3 spans 16 residues.

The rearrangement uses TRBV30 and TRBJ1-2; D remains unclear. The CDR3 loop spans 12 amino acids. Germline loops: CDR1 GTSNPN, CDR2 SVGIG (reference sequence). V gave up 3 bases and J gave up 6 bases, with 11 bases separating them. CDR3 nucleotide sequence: TGTGCCTGGAGCATGGGGAATCATGGCTACACCTTC. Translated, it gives CAWSMGNHGYTF.

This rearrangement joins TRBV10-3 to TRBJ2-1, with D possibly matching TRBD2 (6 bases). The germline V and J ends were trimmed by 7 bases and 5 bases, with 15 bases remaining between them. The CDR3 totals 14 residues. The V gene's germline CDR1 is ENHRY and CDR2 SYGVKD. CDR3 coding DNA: TGTGCCATCAAGATAGCGGCCCCAAACAATGAGCAGTTCTTC. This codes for CAIKIAAPNNEQFF.

The CDR3 coding sequence is TGTGCCAGCAGTACCCGACAGCAAGGGGACACTGAAGCTTTCTTT. It yields the protein CASSTRQQGDTEAFF. The chain uses TRBV6-5 and TRBJ1-1, with a possible D match to TRBD1 (5 bases). The germline V and J ends were trimmed by 5 bases and 3 bases, with 16 bases remaining between them. Germline-derived CDR1 and CDR2 are MNHEY and SVGAGI. CDR3 size: 15 residues.

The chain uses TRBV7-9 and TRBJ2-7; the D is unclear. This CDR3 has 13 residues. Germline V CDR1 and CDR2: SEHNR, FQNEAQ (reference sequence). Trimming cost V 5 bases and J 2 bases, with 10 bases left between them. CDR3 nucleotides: TGTGCCAGCAGCGACACTTACCCCTACGAGCAGTACTTC. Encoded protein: CASSDTYPYEQYF.

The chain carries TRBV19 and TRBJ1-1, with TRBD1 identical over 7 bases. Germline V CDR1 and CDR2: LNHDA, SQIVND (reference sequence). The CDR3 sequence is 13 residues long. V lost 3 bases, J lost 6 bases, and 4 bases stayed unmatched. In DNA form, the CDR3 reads TGTGCCAGTAGTATCTCCACAGGGGCTGAAGCTTTCTTT. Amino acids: CASSISTGAEAFF.

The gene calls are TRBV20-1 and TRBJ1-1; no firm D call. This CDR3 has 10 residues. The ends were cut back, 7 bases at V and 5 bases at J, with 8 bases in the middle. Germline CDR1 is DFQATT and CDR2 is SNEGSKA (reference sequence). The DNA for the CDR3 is TGCAGTGTAGGCGGGACTGAAGCTTTCTTT. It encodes CSVGGTEAFF.

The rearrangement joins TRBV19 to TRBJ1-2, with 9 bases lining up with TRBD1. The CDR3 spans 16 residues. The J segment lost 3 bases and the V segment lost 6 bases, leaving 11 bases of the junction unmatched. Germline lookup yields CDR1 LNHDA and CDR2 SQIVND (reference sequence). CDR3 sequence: CASRTVLQGAYYGYTF. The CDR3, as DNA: TGTGCCAGTAGGACTGTACTACAGGGGGCTTACTATGGCTACACCTTC.

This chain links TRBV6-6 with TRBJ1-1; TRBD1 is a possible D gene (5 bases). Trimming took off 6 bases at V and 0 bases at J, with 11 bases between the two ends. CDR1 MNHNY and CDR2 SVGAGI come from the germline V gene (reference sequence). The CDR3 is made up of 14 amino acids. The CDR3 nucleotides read TGTGCCAGCAGCTACGACAGTATGAACACTGAAGCTTTCTTT. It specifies CASSYDSMNTEAFF.

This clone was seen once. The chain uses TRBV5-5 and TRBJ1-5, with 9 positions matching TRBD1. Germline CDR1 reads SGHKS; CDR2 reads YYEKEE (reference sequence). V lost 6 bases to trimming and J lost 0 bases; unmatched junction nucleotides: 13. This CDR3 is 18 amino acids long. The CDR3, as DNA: TGTGCCAGCACCGAAGGCACAGGGGGCCTTTATAGCAATCAGCCCCAGCATTTT. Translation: CASTEGTGGLYSNQPQHF.

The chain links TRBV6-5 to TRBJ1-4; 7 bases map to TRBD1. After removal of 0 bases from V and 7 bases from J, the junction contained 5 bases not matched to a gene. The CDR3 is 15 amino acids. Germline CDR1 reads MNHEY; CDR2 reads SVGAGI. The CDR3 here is CASSYSESGGEKLFF. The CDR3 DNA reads TGTGCCAGCAGTTACTCGGAATCAGGGGGTGAAAAACTGTTTTTT.

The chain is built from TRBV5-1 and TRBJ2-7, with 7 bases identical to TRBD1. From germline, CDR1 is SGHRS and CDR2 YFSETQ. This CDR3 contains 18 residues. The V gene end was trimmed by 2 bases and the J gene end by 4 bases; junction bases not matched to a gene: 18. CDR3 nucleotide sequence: TGCGCCAGCAGCTTCAGCGCAGGAGGTGACAGGGCGGCGTACGAGCAGTACTTC. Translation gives CASSFSAGGDRAAYEQYF. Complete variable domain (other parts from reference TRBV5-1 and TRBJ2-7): KAGVTQTPRYLIKTRGQQVTLSCSPISGHRSVSWYQQTPGQGLQFLFEYFSETQRNKGNFPGRFSGRQFSNSRSEMNVSTLELGDSALYLCASSFSAGGDRAAYEQYFGPGTRLTVT.

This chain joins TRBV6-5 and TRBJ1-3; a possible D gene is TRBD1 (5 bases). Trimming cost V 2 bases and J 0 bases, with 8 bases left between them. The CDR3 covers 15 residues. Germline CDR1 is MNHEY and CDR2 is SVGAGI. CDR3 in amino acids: CASSYKGISGNTIYF. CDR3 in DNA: TGTGCCAGCAGTTACAAGGGGATCTCTGGAAACACCATATATTTT.

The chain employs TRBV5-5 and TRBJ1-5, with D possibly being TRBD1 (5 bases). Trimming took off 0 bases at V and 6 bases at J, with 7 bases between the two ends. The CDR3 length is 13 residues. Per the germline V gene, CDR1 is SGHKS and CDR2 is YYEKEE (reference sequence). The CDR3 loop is CASSLEGSQPQHF. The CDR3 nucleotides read TGTGCCAGCAGCTTGGAGGGGTCTCAGCCCCAGCATTTT.

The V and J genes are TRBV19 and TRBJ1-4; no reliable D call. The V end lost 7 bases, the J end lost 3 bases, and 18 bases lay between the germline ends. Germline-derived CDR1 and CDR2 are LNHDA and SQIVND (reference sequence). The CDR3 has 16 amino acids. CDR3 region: CASNPRDGWSNEKLFF. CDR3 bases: TGTGCCAGTAACCCAAGGGATGGCTGGTCTAATGAAAAACTGTTTTTT. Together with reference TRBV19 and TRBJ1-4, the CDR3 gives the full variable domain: DGGITQSPKYLFRKEGQNVTLSCEQNLNHDAMYWYRQDPGQGLRLIYYSQIVNDFQKGDIAEGYSVSREKKESFPLTVTSAQKNPTAFYLCASNPRDGWSNEKLFFGSGTQLSVL.

CDR3 nucleotides: TGTGCCAGCAGTTACTCTCGGGGTGTCCACGAGCAGTACTTC. This gives the protein CASSYSRGVHEQYF. The genes are TRBV6-5 and TRBJ2-7; TRBD2 is a possible D gene (5 bases). CDR3 length: 14 residues. V lost 0 bases, J lost 5 bases, and 11 bases lay in between. Germline CDR1 reads MNHEY; CDR2 reads SVGAGI.

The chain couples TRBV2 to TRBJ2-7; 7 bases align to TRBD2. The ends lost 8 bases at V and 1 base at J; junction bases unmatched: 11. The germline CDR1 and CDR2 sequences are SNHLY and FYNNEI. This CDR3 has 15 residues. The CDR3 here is CASGRAGTGSYEQYF. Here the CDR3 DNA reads TGTGCCAGCGGGAGGGCCGGGACGGGATCCTACGAGCAGTACTTC.

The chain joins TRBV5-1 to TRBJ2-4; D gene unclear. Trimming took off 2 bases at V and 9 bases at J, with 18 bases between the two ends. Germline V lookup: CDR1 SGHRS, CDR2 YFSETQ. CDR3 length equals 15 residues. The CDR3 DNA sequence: TGCGCCAGCAGCTTCCAAGAGAGAGGCGGTACCATTCAGTACTTC. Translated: CASSFQERGGTIQYF.

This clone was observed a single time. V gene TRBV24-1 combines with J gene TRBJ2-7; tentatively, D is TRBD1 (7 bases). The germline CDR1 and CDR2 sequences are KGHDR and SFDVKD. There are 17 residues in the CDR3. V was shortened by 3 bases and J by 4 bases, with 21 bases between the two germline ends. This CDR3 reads CATSDPQGGPLLYEQYF. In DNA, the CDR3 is TGTGCCACCAGTGATCCCCAGGGGGGACCCTTGTTGTACGAGCAGTACTTC.

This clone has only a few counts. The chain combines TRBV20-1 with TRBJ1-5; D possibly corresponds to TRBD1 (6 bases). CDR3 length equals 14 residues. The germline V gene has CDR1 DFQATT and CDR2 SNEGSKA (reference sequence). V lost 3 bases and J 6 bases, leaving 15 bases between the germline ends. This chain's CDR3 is CSASFGRGGQPQHF. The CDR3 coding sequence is TGCAGTGCTAGTTTCGGCAGGGGTGGTCAGCCCCAGCATTTT.